The entry that follows covers one T cell receptor beta chain sequence. Its antigen is still unknown. Base-call qualities are not available, and no considerably larger clone is one nucleotide away. This entry comes from a study of OX40 agonist ivuxolimab in advanced cancers. About the study as a whole: Ivuxolimab was a fully human IgG2 agonistic monoclonal antibody targeting the costimulatory receptor OX40 (CD134). Intravenous ivuxolimab was administered to patients every 2 weeks at six dose levels: 0.01, 0.1, 0.3, 1.5, 3 and 10 mg/kg. Among the approximately 50 dose-escalation patients, around 20 had hepatocellular carcinoma, around 15 melanoma, 9 renal cell carcinoma and 9 head and neck cancer. A male proportion of 75% to 85% and a mean age of 60 years, ranging from roughly 23 to 85, were recorded for the dose-escalation cohort. Patients were allowed to have had prior anti-PD-1, anti-PD-L1 or anti-CTLA-4 therapy, and 40% of the dose-escalation patients had been treated with checkpoint inhibitors. Three dose-escalation patients achieved partial responses, one with hepatocellular carcinoma and two with cutaneous melanoma. The point of sequencing TCRbeta in the periphery was to test whether ivuxolimab changed TCR sequence diversity and drove clonal T-cell expansion. The monotherapy dose-escalation portion (N of about 50 patients) of the phase I ivuxolimab trial is reported in the paper. Study-level results and caveats: Low levels of normalized T-cell clonal expansion were also shown by some nonresponding patients. In partial responders in the 0.1-3.0 mg/kg groups, normalized peripheral clonal expansion was found to be among the lowest, especially among CD8+ T cells. At doses of 0.1 to 3.0 mg/kg, clonal expansion of both CD4+ and CD8+ T cells in blood was seen between baseline and week 6. The antigen specificity of the peripheral T cells that underwent clonal expansion was not determined. After ivuxolimab, CD8+ T cells had more expanded clones than CD4+ T cells on average.

The CDR3 spans 14 residues, from the cysteine through the phenylalanine. CDR3 DNA only is kept here, 42 bases in frame from base 1. CDR1 and CDR2 were assigned from the germline V gene (reference sequence) as GTSNPN and SVGIG. V sheds 4 bases and J sheds 7 bases, leaving 17 bases between their ends. The trial excluded patients who had a history of autoimmune disease or were on systemic immunosuppression. Peripheral blood for TCR sequencing was collected from all dose cohorts at baseline, on cycle 4 day 1, and on cycle 7 day 1. Samples came from an open-label, multicenter, first-in-human phase I dose-escalation trial of ivuxolimab. The trial enrolled adults with locally advanced or metastatic head and neck squamous cell, hepatocellular, melanoma or renal cell carcinoma. CD4+ and CD8+ T cells were sorted separately from peripheral blood before TCR sequencing. For sequencing of the TCRbeta CDR3 region, genomic DNA was extracted from the sorted cells. The immunoSEQ Assay was used for sequencing of TCRbeta CDR3 regions. TCRdb mirrors the immuneACCESS table, restricted to in-frame sequences. Some clones are absent from its copies; in checked studies, under half trace to an unresolved V gene, and the reason for the others is unknown. For this sample there are tens of thousands of clones; 90% appear just once. Around 5% of the sample is held by the ten biggest clonotypes.

The receptor's source is an adult with an advanced solid tumor such as melanoma, head and neck, liver or kidney cancer. The receptor chain draws on TRBV30 and TRBJ1-3; a confident D gene designation cannot be given. Sequencing used CD4+ or CD8+ T cells sorted from blood, obtained in a trial of the OX40 agonist ivuxolimab. The DNA reads TGTGCCTGGACCCCCCAAACTACCGGCAACACCATATATTTT. This is translated as CAWTPQTTGNTIYF.